This entry lists 2 T cell receptor beta chains sequenced from one sample in a study of CD8 T cells in ankylosing spondylitis. TCRdb reanalysed the 5' RACE reads using MiXCR and keeps one entry per CDR3 protein. This sample has 130,000 or so distinct CDR3 sequences, with over 6.5% found just once. Sequencing was carried out using blood, either unsorted or a sorted T cell fraction (not recorded which). The receptors come from a male donor with ankylosing spondylitis or in good health (not recorded which).

Ten or more counts support this clonotype. The rearrangement joins TRBV7-2 to TRBJ2-1; 7 bases line up with TRBD2. The V and J ends lost 5 bases and 9 bases, in that order; junction bases with no gene match: 13. The CDR3 has 15 residues. The V gene's germline CDR1 is SGHTA and CDR2 FQGNSA. Here the CDR3 reads CASSDALAVWGEQFF. CDR3 coding DNA: TGTGCCAGCAGCGACGCCCTAGCGGTATGGGGTGAGCAGTTCTTC.

This clonotype was seen many times. This chain uses TRBV5-1 with TRBJ2-1; D not certain. There are 13 residues in the CDR3. Trimming removed 4 bases at V and 16 bases at J, with 21 bases between. CDR1 SGHRS and CDR2 YFSETQ come from the germline V gene. The CDR3 loop is CASSPATRPERFF. The CDR3, as DNA: TGCGCCAGCAGCCCAGCGACCAGACCAGAGAGATTCTTC.